This TCR beta chain was sequenced for a study of Graves' ophthalmopathy and Graves' hyperthyroidism. This clonotype was counted many times. TCR beta CDR3 regions were amplified from RNA transcripts. The authors performed first-round RT-PCR with HTBI primers and then a second-round multiplex PCR. TCRdb re-analysed the multiplex PCR reads in MiXCR, keeping a single row per CDR3 protein. The sample includes under 200,000 distinct CDR3 sequences, under 40% of them seen just once. Having ophthalmopathy, the donors showed moderate-to-severe activity, CAS ≥3 and NOSPECS ≥4, with disease lasting under 3 months. Germline trimming cut 6 bases from V and 9 bases from J; bases unmatched to any gene: 11. Germline V gene lookup returns CDR1 SNHLY and CDR2 FYNNEI. CDR3 length: 14 amino acids.

This sequence joins TRBV2 and TRBJ1-5, with TRBD1 identical over 7 bases. Sequenced: peripheral blood. The TCR comes from a woman aged 35 to 49 with Graves' ophthalmopathy. CDR3 nucleotides: TGTGCCAGCAGACCCATGGACGCAGGGGGGCCCCAGCATTTT. Translating gives CASRPMDAGGPQHF.